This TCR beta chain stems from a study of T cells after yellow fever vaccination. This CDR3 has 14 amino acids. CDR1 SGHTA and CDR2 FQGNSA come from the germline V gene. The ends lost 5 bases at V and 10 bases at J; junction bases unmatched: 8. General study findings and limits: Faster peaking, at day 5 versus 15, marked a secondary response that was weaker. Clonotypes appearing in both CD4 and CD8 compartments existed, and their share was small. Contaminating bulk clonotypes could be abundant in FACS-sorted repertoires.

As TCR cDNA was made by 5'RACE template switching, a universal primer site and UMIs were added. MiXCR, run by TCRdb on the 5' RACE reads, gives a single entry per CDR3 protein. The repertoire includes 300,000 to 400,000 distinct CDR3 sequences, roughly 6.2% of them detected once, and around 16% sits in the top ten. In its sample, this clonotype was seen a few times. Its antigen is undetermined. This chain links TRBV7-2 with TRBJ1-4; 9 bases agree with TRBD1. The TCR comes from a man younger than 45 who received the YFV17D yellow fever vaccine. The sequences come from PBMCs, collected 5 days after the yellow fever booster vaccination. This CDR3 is CASSRGTGSGKLFF. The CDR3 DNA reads TGTGCCAGCAGCCGAGGGACAGGGTCTGGAAAACTGTTTTTT.